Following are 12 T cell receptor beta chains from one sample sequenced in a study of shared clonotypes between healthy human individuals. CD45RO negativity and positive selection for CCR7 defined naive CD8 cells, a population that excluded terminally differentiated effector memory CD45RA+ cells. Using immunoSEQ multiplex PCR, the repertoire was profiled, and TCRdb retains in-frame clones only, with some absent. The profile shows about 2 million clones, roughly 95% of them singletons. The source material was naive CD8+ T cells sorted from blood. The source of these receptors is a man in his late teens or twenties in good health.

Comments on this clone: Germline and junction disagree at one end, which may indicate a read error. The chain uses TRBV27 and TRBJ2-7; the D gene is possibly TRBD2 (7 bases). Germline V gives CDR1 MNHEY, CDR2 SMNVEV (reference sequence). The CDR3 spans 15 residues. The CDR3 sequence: CASSLSAGASDEQYF. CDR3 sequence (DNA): TGTGCCAGCAGTTTATCGGCGGGGGCCTCCGACGAGCAGTACTTC.

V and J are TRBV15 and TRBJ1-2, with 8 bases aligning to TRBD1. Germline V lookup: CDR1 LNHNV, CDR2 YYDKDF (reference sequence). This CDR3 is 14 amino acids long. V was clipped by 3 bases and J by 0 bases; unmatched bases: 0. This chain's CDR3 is CATSRDRANYGYTF. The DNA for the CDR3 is TGTGCCACCAGCAGGGACAGGGCTAACTATGGCTACACCTTC.

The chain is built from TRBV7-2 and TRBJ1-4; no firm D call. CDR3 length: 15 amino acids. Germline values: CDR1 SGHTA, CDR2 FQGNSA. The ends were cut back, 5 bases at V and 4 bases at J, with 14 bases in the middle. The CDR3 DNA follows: TGTGCCAGCAGCGCATTGGCCAGTATTAATGAAAAACTGTTTTTT. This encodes CASSALASINEKLFF. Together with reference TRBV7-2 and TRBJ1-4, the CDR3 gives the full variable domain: GAGVSQSPSNKVTEKGKDVELRCDPISGHTALYWYRQSLGQGLEFLIYFQGNSAPDKSGLPSDRFSAERTGGSVSTLTIQRTQQEDSAVYLCASSALASINEKLFFGSGTQLSVL.

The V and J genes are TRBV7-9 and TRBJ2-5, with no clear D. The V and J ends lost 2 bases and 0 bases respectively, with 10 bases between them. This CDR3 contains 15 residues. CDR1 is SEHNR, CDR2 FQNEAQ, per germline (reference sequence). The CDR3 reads CASSLWGGNQETQYF. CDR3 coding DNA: TGTGCCAGCAGCTTATGGGGTGGGAACCAAGAGACCCAGTACTTC.

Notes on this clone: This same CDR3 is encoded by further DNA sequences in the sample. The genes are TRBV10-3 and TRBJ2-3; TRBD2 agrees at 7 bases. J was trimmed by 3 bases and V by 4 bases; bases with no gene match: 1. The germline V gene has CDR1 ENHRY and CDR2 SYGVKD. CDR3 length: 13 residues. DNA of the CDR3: TGTGCCATCAGTGGGGGGGGTACAGATACGCAGTATTTT. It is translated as CAISGGGTDTQYF.

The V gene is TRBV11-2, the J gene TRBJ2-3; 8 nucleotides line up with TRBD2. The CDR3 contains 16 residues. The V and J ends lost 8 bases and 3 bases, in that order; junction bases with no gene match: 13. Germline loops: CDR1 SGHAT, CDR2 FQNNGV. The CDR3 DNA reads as TGTGCCAGCTACGGAGGTGCGGGAGGAGGAACAGATACGCAGTATTTT. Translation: CASYGGAGGGTDTQYF.

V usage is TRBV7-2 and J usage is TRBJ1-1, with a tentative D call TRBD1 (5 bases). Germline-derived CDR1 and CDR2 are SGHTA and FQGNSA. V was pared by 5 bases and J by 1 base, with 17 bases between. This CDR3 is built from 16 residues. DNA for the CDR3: TGTGCCAGCAGCACCTGGGACGACATGACGAACACTGAAGCTTTCTTT. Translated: CASSTWDDMTNTEAFF.

The CDR3 nucleotides read TGTGCCTGGAGTCTAGCGGGAGCGGATACGCAGTATTTT. This encodes CAWSLAGADTQYF. The chain employs TRBV30 and TRBJ2-3; 10 positions match TRBD2. This CDR3 spans 13 amino acids. The germline gives CDR1 GTSNPN, CDR2 SVGIG (reference sequence). The ends lost 2 bases at V and 6 bases at J; junction bases unmatched: 2.

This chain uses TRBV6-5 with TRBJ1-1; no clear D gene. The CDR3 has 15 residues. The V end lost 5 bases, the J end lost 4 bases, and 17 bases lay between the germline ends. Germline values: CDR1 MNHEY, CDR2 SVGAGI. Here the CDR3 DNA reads TGTGCCAGCAGTCCCTTCTGGGGAGAGGTCACTGAAGCTTTCTTT. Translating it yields CASSPFWGEVTEAFF.

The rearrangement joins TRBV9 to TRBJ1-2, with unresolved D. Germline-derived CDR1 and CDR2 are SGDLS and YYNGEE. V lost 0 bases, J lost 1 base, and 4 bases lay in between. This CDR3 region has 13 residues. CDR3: CASSVADNYGYTF. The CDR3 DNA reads TGTGCCAGCAGCGTAGCAGATAACTATGGCTACACCTTC.

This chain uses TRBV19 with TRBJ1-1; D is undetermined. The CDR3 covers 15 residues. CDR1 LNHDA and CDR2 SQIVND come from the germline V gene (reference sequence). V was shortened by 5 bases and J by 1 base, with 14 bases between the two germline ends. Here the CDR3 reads CASSPADAGNTEAFF. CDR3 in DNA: TGTGCCAGTAGTCCAGCCGACGCGGGGAACACTGAAGCTTTCTTT.

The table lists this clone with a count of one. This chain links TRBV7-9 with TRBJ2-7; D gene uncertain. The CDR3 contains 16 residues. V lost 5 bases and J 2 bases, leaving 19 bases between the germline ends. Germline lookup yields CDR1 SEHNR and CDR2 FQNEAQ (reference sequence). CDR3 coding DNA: TGTGCCAGCAGCCATCTTGGCAGCCACCAACCCTACGAGCAGTACTTC. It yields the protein CASSHLGSHQPYEQYF.